Below, 9 T cell receptor beta chains from the same sample are listed, as sequenced in a study of CD4 and CD8 cells across lung adenocarcinoma regions. TCRdb re-derived calls from the PCR reads in MiXCR, one entry per CDR3 protein. The sample shows approximately 7,700 distinct CDR3 sequences, roughly 50% of them seen only once. The specimen sequenced was CD4+ T cells from the center of a lung tumor. These receptors were collected from a female donor with lung adenocarcinoma. The CD4 and CD8 labels of this study may be unreliable.

Judged by abundance, this clonotype is large. This chain links TRBV27 with TRBJ2-1, with D perhaps matching TRBD2 (6 bases). Trimming left V 6 bases short and J 1 base short, with 19 bases between. The CDR3 consists of 17 residues. Germline loops: CDR1 MNHEY, CDR2 SMNVEV (reference sequence). The CDR3 loop reads CASSVAVRDVSYNEQFF. CDR3 in DNA: TGTGCCAGCAGCGTAGCGGTACGGGATGTTTCCTACAATGAGCAGTTCTTC.

This chain links TRBV6-1 with TRBJ2-7, with no clear D. This CDR3 comprises 14 residues. Germline-derived CDR1 and CDR2 are MNHNS and SASEGT. Trimming pared 5 bases from V and 2 bases from J, leaving 13 bases between. Written as DNA, the CDR3 is TGTGCCAGCAGTCCCGAATGGCGCCCCTACGAGCAGTACTTC. It codes for CASSPEWRPYEQYF.

The sample holds a few counts of this clonotype. The chain uses TRBV27 and TRBJ2-4; D might be TRBD2 (5 bases). Trimming removed 6 bases from V and 3 bases from J, with 18 bases in between. CDR1 MNHEY and CDR2 SMNVEV come from the germline V gene (reference sequence). The CDR3 extends over 16 amino acids. CDR3: CASRKQGLSNKNIQYF. CDR3 bases: TGTGCCAGCAGAAAACAAGGACTGTCCAACAAAAACATTCAGTACTTC.

This clonotype is classed as medium-sized. J is TRBJ2-2 and V is TRBV5-1, with D possibly matching TRBD2 (6 bases). The length of the CDR3 is 16 residues. Germline-derived CDR1 and CDR2 are SGHRS and YFSETQ. The V end was cut by 3 bases, the J end by 7 bases, with 19 bases between. The CDR3 DNA reads TGCGCCAGCAGCTCCCTAAGTGTCCAGGAGGGCGGGGAGCTGTTTTTT. Translating gives CASSSLSVQEGGELFF.

This chain links TRBV7-2 with TRBJ1-6; TRBD1 agrees at 8 bases. The trim removed 5 bases at V and 4 bases at J, leaving 4 bases unmatched. CDR3 length equals 15 residues. Per germline, CDR1 SGHTA and CDR2 FQGNSA. As DNA, the CDR3 is TGTGCCAGCAGCCCAGGACAGGGTTATAATTCACCCCTCCACTTT. It specifies CASSPGQGYNSPLHF.

In its sample, this clonotype was seen a few times. J is TRBJ2-1 and V is TRBV6-2 or TRBV6-3; D remains unclear. V gave up 4 bases and J gave up 4 bases, with 8 bases separating them. Germline CDR1 and CDR2: MNHEY and SVGEGT. The CDR3 has 13 residues. CDR3 sequence (DNA): TGTGCCAGCAGTTTGGACCATTACAATGAGCAGTTCTTC. Translated, it gives CASSLDHYNEQFF.

The table lists this clonotype with a few counts. V and J are TRBV6-1 and TRBJ2-1, with D perhaps matching TRBD2 (6 bases). The germline V gene encodes CDR1 MNHNS and CDR2 SASEGT. This CDR3 is built from 10 residues. Trimming left V 8 bases short and J 8 bases short, with 7 bases between. As DNA, the CDR3 is TGTGCCAGCGGGGACTATGAGCAGTTCTTC. It encodes CASGDYEQFF.

The chain couples TRBV6-2 or TRBV6-3 to TRBJ1-1; D perhaps matches TRBD1 (6 bases). With 8 bases removed from V and 1 base from J, the gap between germline ends came to 11 bases. Per germline, CDR1 MNHEY and CDR2 SVGEGT. CDR3 length equals 13 residues. CDR3 coding DNA: TGTGCCAGCGAGGACAGACCGAACACTGAAGCTTTCTTT. Translated: CASEDRPNTEAFF.

The rearrangement links TRBV4-1 to TRBJ2-2, with unresolved D. Trimming removed 4 bases from V and 4 bases from J, with 4 bases in between. Germline V CDR1 and CDR2: MGHRA, YSYEKL. The CDR3 sequence is 12 residues long. CDR3 sequence (DNA): TGCGCCAGCAGCCTCGGCACCGGGGAGCTGTTTTTT. Its translation: CASSLGTGELFF.